What follows is one T cell receptor beta chain and its context. Its antigen specificity is not known. The sample holds no much larger clone one base away, and base qualities are not on file. This sample stems from a study of cytomegalovirus exposure and HLA in healthy donors (dated by TCRdb to the late 2010s). A note on the overall study: According to an earlier analysis of several hundred of the donors, some 170 million T cells yielded 117 million unique TCR beta sequences and about 300 Gb of sequence data. Both class I and class II loci were covered by HLA typing, at four-digit resolution. The genetic ancestry cluster associated with self-reported Caucasian donors included over 80% of the 398 genotyped donors. Rather than using new phenotypic data, the later analysis identified candidate immune exposures from TCR beta sequences and from how often those sequences occurred across donors. The study aimed to test whether cataloging public T cell receptors could reveal signatures of past pathogen exposure. Every repertoire in the discovery cohort had been generated on one and the same sequencing platform. In addition to the first cohort of 666 subjects, a separate validation cohort of around 110 different subjects was used. To predict cytomegalovirus infection status, the study combined high-throughput TCR immunosequencing, statistical association of individual TCRs with disease status, and machine learning. To study patterns of TCR occurrence, a later analysis re-analyzed previously published TCR beta repertoires from 700 or so donors and added high-resolution HLA genotyping. In a later genetic analysis, genome-wide SNP genotypes for 398 of the 666 donors were used, and that subset was treated as a discovery cohort. Using immunosequencing, the study profiled T cell repertoires from about 650 subjects and related those repertoires to cytomegalovirus serostatus. Donor age, sex, ethnicity and CMV serostatus were compiled together with the repertoire data. Among roughly 400 genotyped donors of the cohort, an average of approximately 230,000 unique TCR beta nucleotide sequences were sequenced per donor, 15% to 20% of them non-productive. Because of strong linkage in the cohort, roughly five DR-DQ haplotypes were treated as single units for association and clustering. The number of typed donors differed by locus: about 629-630 for A, B, C, DRB1 and DQB1; some 500 for DQA1; 606 for DPA1; and around 470 for DPB1. Approximately 300 gigabases of sequencing data and 70 million to 95 million unique TCR sequences made up an early release that covered 640 HLA-typed donors. To decide whether each TCR beta V gene segment behaved as functional or pseudogenic, an earlier analysis of approximately 620 of the donors relied on high-throughput TCR beta sequencing. General conclusions and limits of the study: It was suggested by the authors that the approach could potentially be generalized to other disease states and immunological phenotypes. A later analysis found that HLA-associated TCR beta chains were more clonally expanded and had lower generation probabilities than equally common non-associated chains. Linkage disequilibrium might explain the correlated functional status among segregating V segments, but an unknown experimental factor could not be ruled out. An association between a missense DCLRE1C variant and V-gene and J-gene trimming of TCR beta chains was found in a later genetic analysis and replicated in an independent cohort. Because the 87-base-pair reads could not distinguish some IMGT-functional V segments, including TRBV6-2 and TRBV6-3, those segments were excluded. According to a later analysis, parvovirus B19, influenza, CMV and Epstein-Barr virus appeared linked to several top co-occurrence clusters. Most TCR sequences were observed very rarely across donors, whereas some public TCRs were present in many individuals. A group of highly shared sequence variants was considered likely to be a technical artifact of the sequencing pipeline. An earlier analysis of 587 of the donors showed that most TCR beta V segments appeared in productive rearrangements either about 87% or about 30% of the time, which broadly matched IMGT annotations. When HLA alleles, especially DR and DQ, strongly co-occurred, TCR associations were difficult to assign to individual alleles. A later analysis found that most CMV-associated TCR beta chains appeared HLA-restricted, with HLA associations seemingly driven largely by CMV exposure. Only TCR beta chains were sequenced in this cohort, and the absence of alpha or paired-chain data limited detectable features. A few of the identified cytomegalovirus-associated TCR beta chains were confirmed in vitro to be specific for cytomegalovirus antigens. Compared with the roughly 700-donor mean, donors in an Asian-associated ancestry cluster had fewer N-insertions in productive TCRs, according to a later genetic analysis. The classifier was reported to diagnose cytomegalovirus status with high specificity and sensitivity in both the original cohort and the validation cohort. In a later analysis, TCR association rates were found to vary across HLA loci, with the most associated TCRs seen for DRB1 alleles and the fewest for HLA-C alleles. In a later analysis, around 15,000 TCR beta sequences were associated with specific HLA alleles at a false discovery rate of 0.05. The study gave a list of about 160 TCR beta chains associated with cytomegalovirus. Roughly uniform sequencing depth across donors was assumed in presence/absence analyses, although this assumption may not hold. The only immune exposure information available for the cohort was CMV serostatus. Because HLA typing was missing for some donors at each locus, association tests included only the typed subset. A further reported finding was that TCR beta sequences accurately predicted the HLA-A and HLA-B alleles for most subjects in the first cohort. The earlier analysis of almost 600 of the donors excluded 15 to 20 rarely observed V segments, including chromosome 9 orphons, because counts were too low.

The germline ends are 11 bases apart after V is trimmed by 8 bases and J by 1 base. The CDR3 holds 13 amino acids from the cysteine to the phenylalanine. Here the CDR3 DNA is all that survives: 39 bases in frame from base 1. The germline V gene (reference sequence) yields LNHDA for CDR1 and SQIVND for CDR2. In total, 600 or so healthy bone marrow donors made up the cohort. At the time of sampling, every cohort member was nominally healthy, though immune exposures that went unrecorded were likely present. The donor tested CMV seropositive, placing the donor among the approximately 290 seropositive members of the cohort. A peripheral blood sample was provided by each donor, and peripheral blood mononuclear cells were used for TCR beta sequencing. The Qiagen DNeasy Blood Extraction Kit was used to extract genomic DNA from the blood cell samples. The library came from the immunoSEQ multiplex PCR assay. For the multiplex PCR, a mixture combining 60 forward primers for TCR Vbeta segments and 13 reverse primers for TCR Jbeta segments was used. The CDR3 region of rearranged TCR beta genes was amplified from genomic DNA by a multiplex PCR assay. The Illumina HiSeq System was used to sequence the amplified TCR beta libraries as 87-base-pair reads. The paper's processing steps were these. A later analysis tallied tens of millions of unique TCR beta chains across the approximately 670 repertoires, and about 12 million of those chains were shared by two or more donors. Raw reads were error-corrected and collapsed into unique sequences with a nearest-neighbor algorithm that merged closely related sequences to remove PCR and sequencing errors. Alignment of CDR3 sequences to IMGT reference sequences was used to assign V, D and J gene segments. For a sequence to be retained, at least a six-nucleotide match to both a V gene segment and a J gene segment was required. A rearrangement counted as productive if the CDR3 had no stop codons and remained in frame with V and J, and every other rearrangement counted as non-productive. CDR3 was defined according to IMGT convention as the region running from the second conserved V-encoded cysteine to the conserved J-encoded phenylalanine. Sequences without an unambiguous match to a single V gene segment were excluded from the earlier analysis of about 600 of the donors. An earlier analysis of some 500 of the donors classified V segments as functional when productive rearrangements were above 56.7% and as segregating when the standard deviation between donors was above 5%. A statistical classification framework was developed to diagnose cytomegalovirus status using the catalog of TCR beta chain sequences. In a later analysis, V and J genes were assigned by comparing TCR nucleotide sequences against IMGT/GENE-DB human TR gene sequences. In a later analysis, CDR3 sequences and most-parsimonious VDJ recombination scenarios were assigned using the TCRdist pipeline. In a later analysis, each TCR beta chain was defined by its CDR3 amino acid sequence together with its V-gene family, and reads without a unique V-gene family were excluded. A later analysis removed 500 to 650 highly shared, low-generation-probability nucleotide sequences to deal with suspected cross-contamination and a sequencing artifact. In a later analysis, a clonal expansion index was calculated for each public chain from normalized within-repertoire ranks of inferred template counts. A later analysis computed generation probabilities with a VDJ recombination model fitted to out-of-frame rearrangements, and checked the results against IGoR. In a later analysis, TCR-TCR, TCR-HLA and TCR-CMV co-occurrence was scored with hypergeometric tests, and a repertoire-size bias correction was applied to TCR pairs. In a later analysis, false discovery rates were estimated by permuting HLA or CMV assignments 20 times. In a later analysis, co-occurring TCRs were grouped with DBSCAN, and TCRdist sequence similarity was added when clustering was performed within HLA-allele-positive subsets. For co-occurrence clustering, repertoires with fewer than 30,000 or more than 120,000 public chains were excluded, along with four or five repertoires with anomalous nucleotide sharing. TCRdb's version of the immuneACCESS table is confined to in-frame rearrangements and falls short of the full clone set. An unresolved V gene accounts for under half of the shortfall where checked; the remainder is of unknown origin. V and J calls plus clone size are reproduced from that table; the DNA served to infer D and trimming. The sample table holds over 250,000 clones, of which roughly 89% were seen once. Around 3.7% of the sample lies in the top ten.

This TCR came from a man in his forties in good health and CMV-seropositive. The chain couples TRBV19 to TRBJ1-1, and the D gene may be TRBD1, 5 bases matching. The material sequenced was PBMCs. The CDR3 region has the sequence CASAREPNTEAFF. The DNA sequence follows: TGTGCCAGTGCCAGGGAACCGAACACTGAAGCTTTCTTT.